Listed below are T cell receptor beta chains from one sample, sequenced in a study of cytomegalovirus exposure and HLA in healthy donors. Only in-frame clones appear in the TCRdb table, and some are missing; sequencing was by immunoSEQ multiplex PCR. The repertoire holds about 210,000 clones, with over 80% as singletons. The specimen sequenced was PBMCs. The receptors shown here come from a woman aged 45-65 years in good health and CMV-seropositive. Each CDR3 is given with its conserved first and last residue. A D gene is named only where the DNA matches it firmly. The listing skips clone size in some rows; elsewhere it reads once, few, many or a size class.

v_call: TRBV10-2; clone_size: few; j_call: TRBJ1-1; d_call: .; cdr3_aa: CASSEWGDTEAFF; cdr3_nt: TGCGCCAGCAGTGAGTGGGGAGACACTGAAGCTTTCTTT
v_call: TRBV7-8; clone_size: .; j_call: TRBJ2-1; d_call: .; cdr3_aa: CASSPRVTNEQFF; cdr3_nt: TGTGCCAGCAGCCCGCGGGTCACCAATGAGCAGTTCTTC
v_call: TRBV2; clone_size: .; j_call: TRBJ2-3; d_call: .; cdr3_aa: CASSRRTADTQYF; cdr3_nt: TGTGCCAGCAGCCGCCGGACAGCAGATACGCAGTATTTT
v_call: TRBV29-1; clone_size: once; j_call: TRBJ1-1; d_call: TRBD1; cdr3_aa: CSVEGGQEVTEAFF; cdr3_nt: TGCAGCGTTGAGGGGGGACAGGAGGTCACTGAAGCTTTCTTT
v_call: TRBV6-1; clone_size: once; j_call: TRBJ2-7; d_call: .; cdr3_aa: CASSEAGGREAYEQYF; cdr3_nt: TGTGCCAGCAGTGAAGCAGGTGGCAGAGAGGCCTACGAGCAGTACTTC
v_call: TRBV6-6; clone_size: once; j_call: TRBJ1-4; d_call: .; cdr3_aa: CASREGLLGEKLFF; cdr3_nt: TGTGCCAGCAGAGAGGGTCTTCTCGGGGAAAAACTGTTTTTT
v_call: TRBV4-1; clone_size: .; j_call: TRBJ2-5; d_call: .; cdr3_aa: CASSQQGRETQYF; cdr3_nt: TGCGCCAGCAGCCAACAGGGAAGAGAGACCCAGTACTTC
v_call: TRBV7-9; clone_size: .; j_call: TRBJ2-3; d_call: .; cdr3_aa: CASSQGAITDTQYF; cdr3_nt: TGTGCCAGCAGCCAAGGGGCCATCACAGATACGCAGTATTTT
v_call: TRBV10-3; clone_size: .; j_call: TRBJ2-5; d_call: TRBD2; cdr3_aa: CAISDPRLAGGLKTQYF; cdr3_nt: TGTGCCATCAGTGACCCTAGACTAGCGGGGGGCCTGAAGACCCAGTACTTC
v_call: TRBV6-6; clone_size: .; j_call: TRBJ1-2; d_call: TRBD1; cdr3_aa: CASSYSAGGYGYTF; cdr3_nt: TGTGCCAGCAGTTACTCTGCAGGGGGCTATGGCTACACCTTC
v_call: TRBV29-1; clone_size: .; j_call: TRBJ1-1; d_call: .; cdr3_aa: CSVGTPEEAEAFF; cdr3_nt: TGCAGCGTTGGAACCCCGGAGGAGGCTGAAGCTTTCTTT
v_call: TRBV5-1; clone_size: .; j_call: TRBJ1-2; d_call: .; cdr3_aa: CASSFSEVVYGYTF; cdr3_nt: TGCGCCAGCAGCTTTTCCGAGGTTGTCTATGGCTACACCTTC
v_call: TRBV2; clone_size: .; j_call: TRBJ1-4; d_call: .; cdr3_aa: CANGRDTNEKLFF; cdr3_nt: TGTGCCAACGGCCGGGACACCAATGAAAAACTGTTTTTT
v_call: TRBV28; clone_size: .; j_call: TRBJ2-4; d_call: .; cdr3_aa: CASTGGDRSIQYF; cdr3_nt: TGTGCCAGCACCGGGGGGGACAGATCAATTCAGTACTTC
v_call: TRBV7-8; clone_size: .; j_call: TRBJ2-7; d_call: .; cdr3_aa: CASSLATSTSYEQYF; cdr3_nt: TGTGCCAGCAGCTTAGCCACTAGCACATCCTACGAGCAGTACTTC
v_call: TRBV9; clone_size: .; j_call: TRBJ1-1; d_call: .; cdr3_aa: CASSVENGLGEAFF; cdr3_nt: TGTGCCAGCAGCGTAGAAAACGGGTTAGGTGAAGCTTTCTTT
v_call: TRBV7-2; clone_size: .; j_call: TRBJ1-1; d_call: .; cdr3_aa: CASSLYGPEAFF; cdr3_nt: TGTGCCAGCAGCTTATATGGGCCTGAAGCTTTCTTT
v_call: TRBV25-1; clone_size: .; j_call: TRBJ2-7; d_call: .; cdr3_aa: CASSRVGGASYEQYF; cdr3_nt: TGTGCCAGCAGCAGAGTGGGTGGGGCGTCCTACGAGCAGTACTTC
v_call: TRBV9; clone_size: .; j_call: TRBJ1-1; d_call: .; cdr3_aa: CASRASGGEAFF; cdr3_nt: TGTGCCAGCAGGGCTTCGGGGGGTGAAGCTTTCTTT
v_call: TRBV19; clone_size: .; j_call: TRBJ1-3; d_call: TRBD1; cdr3_aa: CASSITGTVLENTIYF; cdr3_nt: TGTGCCAGTAGTATCACCGGGACAGTCTTAGAAAACACCATATATTTT
v_call: TRBV5-1; clone_size: .; j_call: TRBJ2-1; d_call: TRBD2; cdr3_aa: CASSLLAGGVNEQFF; cdr3_nt: TGCGCCAGCAGCTTACTAGCGGGGGGGGTCAATGAGCAGTTCTTC
v_call: TRBV5-1; clone_size: .; j_call: TRBJ2-7; d_call: TRBD1; cdr3_aa: CASSLVTGFQTDF; cdr3_nt: TGCGCCAGCAGCTTGGTGACAGGGTTTCAGACTGACTTC
v_call: TRBV5-1; clone_size: few; j_call: TRBJ1-6; d_call: .; cdr3_aa: CASSLDPLNSPLHF; cdr3_nt: TGCGCCAGCAGCTTGGACCCACTTAATTCACCCCTCCACTTT
v_call: TRBV5-1; clone_size: .; j_call: TRBJ1-1; d_call: TRBD1; cdr3_aa: CASSPQGAWTEAFF; cdr3_nt: TGCGCCAGCAGCCCGCAGGGGGCTTGGACTGAAGCTTTCTTT
v_call: TRBV7-2; clone_size: .; j_call: TRBJ2-5; d_call: TRBD2; cdr3_aa: CASSFISGGDQETQYF; cdr3_nt: TGTGCCAGCAGCTTTATTAGCGGGGGGGACCAAGAGACCCAGTACTTC
v_call: TRBV7-9; clone_size: .; j_call: TRBJ2-3; d_call: .; cdr3_aa: CASSLSLSTDTQYF; cdr3_nt: TGTGCCAGCAGCTTATCACTTAGCACAGATACGCAGTATTTT
v_call: TRBV5-8; clone_size: .; j_call: TRBJ1-5; d_call: .; cdr3_aa: CASSSDRMRPQHF; cdr3_nt: TGTGCCAGCAGCTCTGACAGGATGAGACCCCAGCATTTT
v_call: TRBV6-5; clone_size: .; j_call: TRBJ2-2; d_call: .; cdr3_aa: CASSYAGGSGELFF; cdr3_nt: TGTGCCAGCAGTTACGCCGGGGGTTCCGGGGAGCTGTTTTTT
v_call: TRBV19; clone_size: .; j_call: TRBJ1-4; d_call: .; cdr3_aa: CASSISRVNEKLFF; cdr3_nt: TGTGCCAGTAGTATTTCCAGGGTTAACGAAAAACTGTTTTTT
v_call: TRBV7-9; clone_size: .; j_call: TRBJ2-3; d_call: TRBD1; cdr3_aa: CASRGDSYTDTQYF; cdr3_nt: TGTGCCAGCAGGGGGGACAGCTACACAGATACGCAGTATTTT
v_call: TRBV6-1; clone_size: .; j_call: TRBJ1-2; d_call: TRBD1; cdr3_aa: CASSEERQGIYGYTF; cdr3_nt: TGTGCCAGCAGTGAAGAGAGACAGGGCATCTATGGCTACACCTTC